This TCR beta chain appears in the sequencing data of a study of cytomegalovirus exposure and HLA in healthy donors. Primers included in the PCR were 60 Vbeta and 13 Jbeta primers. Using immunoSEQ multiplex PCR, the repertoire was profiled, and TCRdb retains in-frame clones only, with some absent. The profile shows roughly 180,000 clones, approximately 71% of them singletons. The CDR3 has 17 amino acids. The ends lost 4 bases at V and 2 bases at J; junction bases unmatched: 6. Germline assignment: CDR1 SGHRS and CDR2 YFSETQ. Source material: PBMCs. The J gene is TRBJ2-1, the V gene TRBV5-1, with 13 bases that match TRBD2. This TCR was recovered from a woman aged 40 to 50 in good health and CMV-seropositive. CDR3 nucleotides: TGCGCCAGCAGCCCCCCTACTAGCGGGAGGGCCTACAATGAGCAGTTCTTC. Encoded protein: CASSPPTSGRAYNEQFF.